A single sample gave rise to the 23 T cell receptor beta chains below, sequenced in a study of blood T cell repertoires in COVID-19. Profiled with immunoSEQ multiplex PCR; TCRdb holds only in-frame clones, not every one. The table includes about 150,000 clones, approximately 84% detected once. Sequenced input: peripheral blood. The source is a man in his 70s with acute or convalescent COVID-19.

The chain links TRBV10-2 to TRBJ1-5; D is unresolved. The CDR3 runs 14 residues. Deletions cut 7 bases from V and 0 bases from J, with 10 bases between. CDR1 and CDR2 (germline): WSHSY, SAAADI. The CDR3 is CASTTSYSNQPQHF. CDR3 sequence (DNA): TGCGCCAGCACAACATCTTATAGCAATCAGCCCCAGCATTTT.

This chain joins TRBV4-1 and TRBJ1-6, with TRBD1 as a possible D gene (5 bases). The length of the CDR3 is 16 residues. The V and J ends lost 1 base and 8 bases respectively, with 15 bases between them. Per germline, CDR1 MGHRA and CDR2 YSYEKL. The CDR3 nucleotides are TGCGCCAGCAGCCAAGGAAGGCAGGGCGGGGATTCACCCCTCCACTTT. Amino acids: CASSQGRQGGDSPLHF.

The V call is TRBV9, the J call TRBJ1-6, with D hard to call. V lost 1 base and J lost 4, with 6 bases in between. Germline CDR1 SGDLS, CDR2 YYNGEE. The CDR3 spans 14 residues. CDR3 coding DNA: TGTGCCAGCAGCGTAAACTTGTATAATTCACCCCTCCACTTT. It specifies CASSVNLYNSPLHF.

The chain employs TRBV11-2 and TRBJ2-3; 8 bases match TRBD2. The germline V gene encodes CDR1 SGHAT and CDR2 FQNNGV. The CDR3 spans 15 residues. V lost 4 bases and J lost 2; bases outside the gene matches: 5. The CDR3 region is CASSSRGGITDTQYF. The DNA of the CDR3 is TGTGCCAGCAGCTCCCGCGGGGGGATCACAGATACGCAGTATTTT.

The V gene is TRBV7-8, the J gene TRBJ2-5; 7 bases map to TRBD2. This CDR3 has 14 amino acids. Trimming removed 3 bases from V and 3 bases from J; junction bases left unmatched: 4. Germline assignment: CDR1 SGHVS and CDR2 FQNEAQ. This CDR3 reads CASSLSGTEETQYF. The CDR3 DNA is TGTGCCAGCAGCTTGAGCGGGACTGAAGAGACCCAGTACTTC.

The chain couples TRBV3-1 (or the pseudogene TRBV3-2) to TRBJ1-2; D is perhaps TRBD1 (5 bases). The length of the CDR3 is 14 residues. Germline V gene sequence: CDR1 LGHDT, CDR2 YNNKEL (reference sequence). Trimming cost V 4 bases and J 2 bases, with 11 bases left between them. CDR3 coding DNA: TGTGCCAGCAGCCCCGGTAGGGGAAACTATGGCTACACCTTC. It codes for CASSPGRGNYGYTF.

The chain links TRBV30 to TRBJ1-2; the D is unclear. The germline V gene encodes CDR1 GTSNPN and CDR2 SVGIG (reference sequence). The CDR3 spans 14 residues. Trimming left V 3 bases short and J 2 bases short, with 13 bases between. CDR3 protein: CAWRGSGWNYGYTF. As DNA, the CDR3 is TGTGCCTGGAGGGGTTCAGGTTGGAACTATGGCTACACCTTC.

The chain has TRBV7-8 and TRBJ1-2; 8 bases match TRBD1. This CDR3 region has 14 residues. The germline V gene encodes CDR1 SGHVS and CDR2 FQNEAQ. V lost 5 bases to trimming and J lost 2 bases; unmatched junction nucleotides: 4. The CDR3 here is CASSGRQGNYGYTF. In DNA form, the CDR3 reads TGTGCCAGCAGCGGGAGACAGGGGAACTATGGCTACACCTTC. The complete variable domain, with remaining parts taken from reference TRBV7-8 and TRBJ1-2, reads GAGVSQSPRYKVAKRGQDVALRCDPISGHVSLFWYQQALGQGPEFLTYFQNEAQLDKSGLPSDRFFAERPEGSVSTLKIQRTQQEDSAVYLCASSGRQGNYGYTFGSGTRLTVV.

This rearrangement joins TRBV3-1 (or the pseudogene TRBV3-2) to TRBJ2-1; 10 nucleotides line up with TRBD2. This CDR3 contains 18 residues. V lost 4 bases and J lost 6; bases outside the gene matches: 15. Germline CDR1 LGHDT, CDR2 YNNKEL (reference sequence). The CDR3 region has the DNA TGTGCCAGCAGCCCTTACTTGCCTAGCGGGAGATGGAGCAATGAGCAGTTCTTC. Encoded protein: CASSPYLPSGRWSNEQFF.

Only one count was recorded for this clone. V gene TRBV6-1 combines with J gene TRBJ2-1; 9 bases are a match to TRBD1. The CDR3 totals 16 residues. Germline V gene data show CDR1 as MNHNS and CDR2 as SASEGT. V shed 2 bases, J shed 3 bases, and the junction held 5 bases outside the gene matches. The DNA for the CDR3 is TGTGCCAGCAGTGAAAGTTGGACAGGGGTCTACAATGAGCAGTTCTTC. It translates to CASSESWTGVYNEQFF.

CDR3 sequence reads: CASSLSTGGGYEQYF. The CDR3 region has the DNA TGTGCCAGCAGTTTATCAACAGGGGGCGGTTACGAGCAGTACTTC. V is TRBV27 and J is TRBJ2-7; 9 bases agree with TRBD1. V lost 0 bases, J lost 4 bases, and 4 bases stayed unmatched. Germline CDR1 MNHEY, CDR2 SMNVEV (reference sequence). CDR3 length: 15 amino acids.

The V call is TRBV11-2, the J call TRBJ2-2; 7 bases fit TRBD1. The germline V gene encodes CDR1 SGHAT and CDR2 FQNNGV. This CDR3 has 17 residues. With V trimmed by 1 base and J by 2 bases, 7 bases remained unmatched. The CDR3 DNA reads TGTGCCAGCAGCTTAGGACTCGGGACAGTCAACACCGGGGAGCTGTTTTTT. Translation gives CASSLGLGTVNTGELFF.

This sequence joins TRBV11-2 and TRBJ1-4, with D possibly TRBD1 on 5 matching bases. Between the trimmed V and J ends, which lost 3 bases and 0 bases, there was a span of 11 bases. The germline V gene encodes CDR1 SGHAT and CDR2 FQNNGV. This CDR3 has 16 amino acids. The CDR3 protein is CASSFRAFATNEKLFF. As DNA, the CDR3 is TGTGCCAGCAGCTTCAGGGCCTTTGCAACTAATGAAAAACTGTTTTTT.

The gene calls are TRBV6-5 and TRBJ2-3; D is perhaps TRBD1 (6 bases). This CDR3 is built from 14 residues. Germline-derived CDR1 and CDR2 are MNHEY and SVGAGI. V was pared by 6 bases and J by 0 bases, with 10 bases between. CDR3 in amino acids: CASSRDTSTDTQYF. The CDR3 nucleotides are TGTGCCAGCAGCCGGGACACTAGCACAGATACGCAGTATTTT.

The chain carries TRBV14 and TRBJ1-5, with 7 bases aligning to TRBD1. Germline V lookup: CDR1 SGHDN, CDR2 FVKESK. The CDR3 is 13 amino acids. J gave up 6 bases and V 4 bases, and 3 bases lay outside the gene matches. The CDR3, as DNA: TGTGCCAGCAGCCGACAGGGAGGTCAGCCCCAGCATTTT. Protein: CASSRQGGQPQHF. The whole variable domain, remainder taken from reference TRBV14 and TRBJ1-5, is EAGVTQFPSHSVIEKGQTVTLRCDPISGHDNLYWYRRVMGKEIKFLLHFVKESKQDESGMPNNRFLAERTGGTYSTLKVQPAELEDSGVYFCASSRQGGQPQHFGDGTRLSIL.

The J gene is TRBJ2-1, the V gene TRBV19; tentatively, D is TRBD1 (6 bases). Trimming pared 5 bases from V and 0 bases from J, leaving 11 bases between. Germline CDR1 and CDR2: LNHDA and SQIVND (reference sequence). The CDR3 is 15 amino acids. CDR3 in amino acids: CASSPRTASYNEQFF. CDR3 in DNA: TGTGCCAGTAGTCCCCGGACAGCCTCCTACAATGAGCAGTTCTTC.

The chain uses TRBV11-2 and TRBJ2-2; TRBD2 agrees at 8 bases. Germline V gene data show CDR1 as SGHAT and CDR2 as FQNNGV. Trimming took 2 bases from V and 2 from J; bases not matched to a gene: 4. The CDR3 is 16 amino acids. The CDR3 bases are TGTGCCAGCAGCTTACTCGGGGGGGCAAACACCGGGGAGCTGTTTTTT. It specifies CASSLLGGANTGELFF.

This chain links TRBV28 with TRBJ2-3; D is unresolved. Germline V gives CDR1 MDHEN, CDR2 SYDVKM. V was trimmed by 3 bases and J by 4 bases, leaving 8 bases between them. CDR3 length: 13 residues. The CDR3 DNA reads TGTGCCAGCAGTTTCGGGTCGGCAGATACGCAGTATTTT. This translates into CASSFGSADTQYF.

The V gene is TRBV27, the J gene TRBJ1-1; no firm D call. Germline-derived CDR1 and CDR2 are MNHEY and SMNVEV (reference sequence). This CDR3 comprises 15 residues. The V end lost 4 bases, the J end lost 0 bases, and 12 bases lay between the germline ends. CDR3 residues: CASSSPPSMNTEAFF. In DNA, the CDR3 is TGTGCCAGCAGTTCCCCACCTTCTATGAACACTGAAGCTTTCTTT.

This clone was seen only once. V is TRBV30 and J is TRBJ1-2, with 7 bases aligning to TRBD1. Germline CDR1 GTSNPN, CDR2 SVGIG (reference sequence). This CDR3 spans 14 amino acids. J was trimmed by 4 bases and V by 5 bases; bases with no gene match: 10. The CDR3: CAWEPGTGVYGYTF. CDR3 nucleotides: TGTGCCTGGGAACCGGGAACAGGGGTCTATGGCTACACCTTC.

The rearrangement uses TRBV6-5 and TRBJ2-7, with D unclear. Trimming left V 6 bases short and J 2 bases short, with 8 bases between. The germline gives CDR1 MNHEY, CDR2 SVGAGI. The length of the CDR3 is 12 residues. CDR3 bases: TGTGCCAGCAGGAAAGAGGCCTACGAGCAGTACTTC. It yields the protein CASRKEAYEQYF.

The V and J genes are TRBV6-5 and TRBJ1-5; possible D gene TRBD1, 5 bases. CDR1 MNHEY and CDR2 SVGAGI come from the germline V gene. The length of the CDR3 is 16 residues. Trimming removed 0 bases from V and 0 bases from J, with 9 bases in between. Written as DNA, the CDR3 is TGTGCCAGCAGTTACTCGTCCAGGGATAGCAATCAGCCCCAGCATTTT. It is translated as CASSYSSRDSNQPQHF.

The chain uses TRBV28 and TRBJ2-7; 7 bases are a match to TRBD2. V shed 11 bases, J shed 9 bases, and the junction held 19 bases outside the gene matches. The CDR3 loop spans 14 amino acids. The V gene's germline CDR1 is MDHEN and CDR2 SYDVKM. CDR3 nucleotide sequence: TGTGCCGCGGGGGACTTTTGGGGGTACGATGGGCAGTACTTC. This codes for CAAGDFWGYDGQYF.